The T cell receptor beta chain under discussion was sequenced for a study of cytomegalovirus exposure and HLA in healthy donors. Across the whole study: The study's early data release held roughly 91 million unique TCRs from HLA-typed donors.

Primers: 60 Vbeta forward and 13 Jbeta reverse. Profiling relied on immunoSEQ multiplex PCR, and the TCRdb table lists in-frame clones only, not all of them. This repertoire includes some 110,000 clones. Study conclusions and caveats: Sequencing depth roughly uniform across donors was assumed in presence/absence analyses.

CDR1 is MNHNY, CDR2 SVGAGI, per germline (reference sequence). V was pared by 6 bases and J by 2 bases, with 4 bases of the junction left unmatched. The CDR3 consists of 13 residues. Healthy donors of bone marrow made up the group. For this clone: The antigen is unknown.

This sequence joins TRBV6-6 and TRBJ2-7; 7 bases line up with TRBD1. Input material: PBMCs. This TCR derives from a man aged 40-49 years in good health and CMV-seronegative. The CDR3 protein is CASSYRGPYEQYF. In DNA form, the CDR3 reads TGTGCCAGCAGCTACAGGGGCCCCTACGAGCAGTACTTC.